The TCR beta chain described here comes from a study of identical twins. Trimming at V came to 4 bases and at J to 4 bases, leaving 6 bases not matched to a gene. Germline CDR1 LNHNV, CDR2 YYDKDF (reference sequence). The CDR3 runs 15 residues. TCRdb ran MiXCR on the 5' RACE reads and lists one entry per CDR3 protein. The sample holds fewer than 900,000 distinct CDR3 sequences; roughly 20% are singletons and the top ten take 4.3%. This clonotype showed up many times. This sample also appeared in a second study, on T cells expressing NK-cell markers.

The rearrangement links TRBV15 to TRBJ1-1; 10 bases align to TRBD1. The sequenced sample consisted of PBMCs. This sequence was found in a woman aged 18 to 35 in good health. CDR3 sequence reads: CATSTSDRGVTEAFF. The CDR3 bases are TGTGCCACCAGCACCTCGGACAGGGGGGTCACTGAAGCTTTCTTT.